The 13 T cell receptor beta chains presented below share a single source sample, sequenced in a study of T-cell memory formation after mild COVID-19. TCRdb itself ran the 5' RACE reads through MiXCR, one entry per CDR3 protein. The profile shows about 200,000 distinct CDR3 sequences, about a sixth of them singletons. Sequences were obtained from PBMCs or a T cell subset sorted from them (not recorded which). The receptor set was obtained from an adult woman who had mild COVID-19 (a few samples of this study predate the infection). Cell type and time point are not known.

In its sample, this clonotype was seen a few times. The chain uses TRBV5-1 and TRBJ2-1, with 11 positions matching TRBD2. The CDR3 has 16 residues. V was pared by 3 bases and J by 8 bases, with 10 bases of the junction left unmatched. Germline V CDR1 and CDR2: SGHRS, YFSETQ. The CDR3 reads CASSSAGSGRAHEQFF. The CDR3 nucleotides read TGCGCCAGCAGCTCGGCAGGTAGCGGGAGGGCCCATGAGCAGTTCTTC.

This clonotype was seen only a few times. The chain carries TRBV6-5 and TRBJ2-7, with TRBD2 matching over 11 bases. Germline V gives CDR1 MNHEY, CDR2 SVGAGI. This CDR3 is built from 16 residues. After removal of 4 bases from V and 4 bases from J, the junction contained 9 bases not matched to a gene. The DNA for the CDR3 is TGTGCCAGCAGTTCAAGAACTAGCGGGAGAGGTTACGAGCAGTACTTC. Its translation is CASSSRTSGRGYEQYF.

This clonotype was counted only a few times. The chain links TRBV2 to TRBJ2-5, with D possibly called TRBD1 or TRBD2 (6 bases each). Germline CDR1 is SNHLY and CDR2 is FYNNEI. V was cut by 7 bases and J by 0 bases, with 15 bases left in between. This CDR3 has 15 residues. The CDR3 DNA is TGTGCCAGCACTCGTCGGGGGCTCAACCAAGAGACCCAGTACTTC. It translates to CASTRRGLNQETQYF.

V and J are TRBV11-3 and TRBJ2-1; the match to TRBD2 covers 14 bases. The germline gives CDR1 SGHNT, CDR2 YENEEA. This CDR3 region has 15 residues. The V segment lost 1 base and the J segment 7 bases; nucleotides outside the gene matches: 0. The CDR3 bases are TGTGCCAGCAGCTTAGGGACTAGCGGGGGGAATGAGCAGTTCTTC. This translates into CASSLGTSGGNEQFF.

The chain employs TRBV5-6 and TRBJ2-3; 9 bases match TRBD2. Losses at the gene ends were 4 bases for V and 4 bases for J; bases not matched to a gene: 16. The germline V gene encodes CDR1 SGHDT and CDR2 YYEEEE. CDR3 length: 18 residues. CDR3 sequence (DNA): TGTGCCAGCAGCCCGCCGCGCGCCCGGCGGGGGGGCTCAGATACGCAGTATTTT. It encodes CASSPPRARRGGSDTQYF. The variable domain in full, with the rest retrieved from reference TRBV5-6 and TRBJ2-3, is DAGVTQSPTHLIKTRGQQVTLRCSPKSGHDTVSWYQQALGQGPQFIFQYYEEEERQRGNFPDRFSGHQFPNYSSELNVNALLLGDSALYLCASSPPRARRGGSDTQYFGPGTRLTVL.

There are a few counts of this clonotype. The rearrangement uses TRBV6-2 or TRBV6-3 and TRBJ2-7; 7 positions match TRBD1. Germline values: CDR1 MNHEY, CDR2 SVGEGT. This CDR3 region has 15 residues. V shed 3 bases and J 4 bases; nucleotides not matched to a gene: 9. The CDR3 here is CASSYGQAPSYEQYF. DNA of the CDR3: TGTGCCAGCAGTTATGGACAGGCACCCTCGTACGAGCAGTACTTC.

This clonotype was seen repeatedly, ten times or more. This rearrangement joins TRBV12-3 or TRBV12-4 to TRBJ2-3; the match to TRBD2 covers 11 bases. V shed 6 bases, J shed 3 bases, and the junction held 2 bases outside the gene matches. CDR3 length equals 14 residues. This CDR3 reads CASRTSGKTDTQYF. CDR3 in DNA: TGTGCCAGCAGGACTAGCGGGAAAACAGATACGCAGTATTTT.

This clonotype has ten or more counts. The J gene is TRBJ2-7, the V gene TRBV20-1, with 10 bases identical to TRBD2. In germline, CDR1 is DFQATT, CDR2 SNEGSKA (reference sequence). The CDR3 extends over 16 amino acids. The trim removed 6 bases at V and 4 bases at J, leaving 15 bases unmatched. The CDR3 here is CSAIPTSSGSLYEQYF. The CDR3 bases are TGCAGTGCCATTCCGACATCTAGCGGGAGTTTATACGAGCAGTACTTC.

The rearrangement uses TRBV6-2 or TRBV6-3 and TRBJ1-2; a weak D match, TRBD1 (6 bases). CDR1 and CDR2 from the germline V gene are MNHEY and SVGEGT. The CDR3 has 15 residues. Trimming pared 0 bases from V and 12 bases from J, leaving 20 bases between. Here the CDR3 reads CASSYSNRAGGGHTF. CDR3 bases: TGTGCCAGCAGTTACTCGAACAGGGCCGGAGGAGGCCACACCTTC.

This clonotype has only a few counts. The chain is built from TRBV20-1 and TRBJ2-1, with 9 positions matching TRBD2. The junction had 11 bases not matched to a gene; V was cut back by 4 bases and J by 7 bases. This CDR3 is built from 15 residues. Germline V gene sequence: CDR1 DFQATT, CDR2 SNEGSKA (reference sequence). CDR3 sequence (DNA): TGCAGTGCTACCCCTGGAAGGGGACTAGCTAATGAGCAGTTCTTC. It specifies CSATPGRGLANEQFF.

In its sample, this clonotype was seen a few times. This sequence joins TRBV5-1 and TRBJ1-1; perhaps TRBD1 as D (6 bases). Germline-derived CDR1 and CDR2 are SGHRS and YFSETQ. Trimming shortened V by 3 bases and J by 7 bases, and 16 bases separated the two germline ends. The CDR3 extends over 14 amino acids. CDR3 protein: CASSSTHPRGEAFF. In nucleotides, the CDR3 is TGCGCCAGCAGCTCCACCCATCCCAGGGGTGAAGCTTTCTTT.

This rearrangement joins TRBV6-5 to TRBJ2-7, with D maybe TRBD1 (6 bases). CDR1 is MNHEY, CDR2 SVGAGI, per germline. With 0 bases removed from V and 1 base from J, the gap between germline ends came to 10 bases. This CDR3 is built from 15 residues. CDR3 nucleotide sequence: TGTGCCAGCAGTTACTCGGGACACCGGTCCTACGAGCAGTACTTC. Translated: CASSYSGHRSYEQYF.

The chain uses TRBV6-2 or TRBV6-3 and TRBJ2-7; D is unresolved. The CDR3 is 15 residues long. V dropped 0 bases and J dropped 2 bases, with 11 bases sitting between them. Germline CDR1 reads MNHEY; CDR2 reads SVGEGT. CDR3 in DNA: TGTGCCAGCAGTTACTCTCGACTGCTCCCCTACGAGCAGTACTTC. Translation: CASSYSRLLPYEQYF.